This T cell receptor beta chain was found in a study of T cells in localized non-small cell lung cancer. Findings of the study overall: Elevated blood T cell density was associated with longer overall survival.

About this clone itself: Its target is unknown.

Sequenced by immunoSEQ multiplex PCR; TCRdb stores in-frame clones only, minus some. Counted here are 41,000 or so clones, about 88% occurring once; the ten biggest clones make up about 6.6%. This CDR3 contains 13 residues. V lost 3 bases and J 6 bases, leaving 12 bases between the germline ends. Germline assignment: CDR1 LGHNT and CDR2 FRNRAP. The chain combines TRBV12-5 with TRBJ2-7, with D unclear. Here the sequenced sample was peripheral blood, taken before any cancer treatment. This receptor was identified in a woman aged 18-55 years with stage III lung adenocarcinoma. CDR3 residues: CASGFPGTPEQYF. CDR3 bases: TGTGCTAGTGGTTTCCCGGGCACCCCCGAGCAGTACTTC.